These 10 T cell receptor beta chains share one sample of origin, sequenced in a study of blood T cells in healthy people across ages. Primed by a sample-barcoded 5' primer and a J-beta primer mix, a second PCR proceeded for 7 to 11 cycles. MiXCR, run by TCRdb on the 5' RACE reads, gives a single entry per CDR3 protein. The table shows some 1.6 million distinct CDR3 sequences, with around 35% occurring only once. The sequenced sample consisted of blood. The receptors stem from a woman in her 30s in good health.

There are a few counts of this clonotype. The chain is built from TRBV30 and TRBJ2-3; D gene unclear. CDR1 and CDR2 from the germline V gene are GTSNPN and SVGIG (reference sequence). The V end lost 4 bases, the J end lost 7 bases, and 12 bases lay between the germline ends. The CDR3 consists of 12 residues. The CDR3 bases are TGTGCCTGGACTGACACGGGTTATACGCAGTATTTT. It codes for CAWTDTGYTQYF.

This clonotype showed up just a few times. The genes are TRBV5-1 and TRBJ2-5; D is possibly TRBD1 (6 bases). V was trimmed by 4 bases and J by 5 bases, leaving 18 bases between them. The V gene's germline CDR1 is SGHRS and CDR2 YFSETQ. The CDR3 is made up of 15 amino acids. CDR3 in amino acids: CASSPTPGQLETQYF. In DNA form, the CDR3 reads TGCGCCAGCAGCCCGACCCCCGGACAGTTGGAGACCCAGTACTTC.

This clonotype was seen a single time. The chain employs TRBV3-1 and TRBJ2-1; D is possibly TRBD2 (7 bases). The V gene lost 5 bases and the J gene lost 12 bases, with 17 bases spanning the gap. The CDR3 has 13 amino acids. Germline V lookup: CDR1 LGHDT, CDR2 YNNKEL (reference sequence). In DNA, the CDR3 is TGTGCCAGCAGCTGGGGGGGGCGCCCAGGGCAGTTCTTC. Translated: CASSWGGRPGQFF.

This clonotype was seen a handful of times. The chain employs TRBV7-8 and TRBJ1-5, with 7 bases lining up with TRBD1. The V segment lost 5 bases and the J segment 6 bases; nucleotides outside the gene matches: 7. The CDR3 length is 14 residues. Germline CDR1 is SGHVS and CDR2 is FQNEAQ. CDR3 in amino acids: CASSARQGGQPQHF. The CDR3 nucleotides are TGTGCCAGCAGCGCCCGACAGGGCGGTCAGCCCCAGCATTTT.

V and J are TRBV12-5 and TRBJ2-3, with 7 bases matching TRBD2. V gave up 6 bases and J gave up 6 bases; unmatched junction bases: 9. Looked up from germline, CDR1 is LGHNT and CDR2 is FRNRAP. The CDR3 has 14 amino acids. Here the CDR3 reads CASGHTTSRDTQYF. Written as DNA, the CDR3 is TGTGCTAGTGGACATACGACTAGCCGGGATACGCAGTATTTT. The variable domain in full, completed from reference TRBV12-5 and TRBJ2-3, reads DARVTQTPRHKVTEMGQEVTMRCQPILGHNTVFWYRQTMMQGLELLAYFRNRAPLDDSGMPKDRFSAEMPDATLATLKIQPSEPRDSAVYFCASGHTTSRDTQYFGPGTRLTVL.

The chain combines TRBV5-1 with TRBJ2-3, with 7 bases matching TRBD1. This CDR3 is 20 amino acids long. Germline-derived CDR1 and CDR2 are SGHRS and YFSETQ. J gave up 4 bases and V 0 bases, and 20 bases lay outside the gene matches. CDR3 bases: TGCGCCAGCAGCTTGGGGGCGAGGAGACAGGGCCTGGCTCTCGCAGATACGCAGTATTTT. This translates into CASSLGARRQGLALADTQYF.

The CDR3 reads CASSFSGGYQETQYF. For the CDR3, the DNA is TGTGCCAGCAGTTTCAGCGGGGGGTACCAAGAGACCCAGTACTTC. The chain uses TRBV28 and TRBJ2-5; TRBD2 aligns across 9 bases. CDR1 MDHEN and CDR2 SYDVKM come from the germline V gene. The CDR3 loop spans 15 amino acids. Trimming at V came to 3 bases and at J to 0 bases, leaving 2 bases not matched to a gene.

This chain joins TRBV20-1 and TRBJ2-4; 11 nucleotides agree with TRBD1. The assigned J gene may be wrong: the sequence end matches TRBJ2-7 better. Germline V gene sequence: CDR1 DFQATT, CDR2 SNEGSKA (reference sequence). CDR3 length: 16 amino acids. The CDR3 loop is CSALHMDRGQVHEQYF. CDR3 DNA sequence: TGCAGTGCTCTTCATATGGACAGGGGGCAGGTCCACGAGCAGTACTTC.

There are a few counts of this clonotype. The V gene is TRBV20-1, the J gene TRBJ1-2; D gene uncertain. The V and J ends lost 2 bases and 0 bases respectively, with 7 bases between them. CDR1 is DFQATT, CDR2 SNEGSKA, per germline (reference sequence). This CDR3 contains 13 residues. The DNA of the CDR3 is TGCAGTGCTAGACCTACAACTAACTATGGCTACACCTTC. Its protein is CSARPTTNYGYTF.

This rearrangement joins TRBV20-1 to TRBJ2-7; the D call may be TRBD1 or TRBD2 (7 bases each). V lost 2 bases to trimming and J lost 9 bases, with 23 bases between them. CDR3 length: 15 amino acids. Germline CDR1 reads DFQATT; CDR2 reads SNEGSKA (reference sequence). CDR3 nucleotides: TGCAGTGCTAGACCCCCAGGGGGGGGAGAACACGTGCAGTACTTC. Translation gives CSARPPGGGEHVQYF.